This T cell receptor beta chain was identified during a study of shared clonotypes between healthy human individuals. Across the study: Per-donor plates numbered three CD4 naive, three CD4 memory, two CD8 naive and one CD8 memory.

Germline-derived CDR1 and CDR2 are LNHDA and SQIVND (reference sequence). Trimming shortened V by 3 bases and J by 6 bases, and 15 bases separated the two germline ends. The CDR3 is made up of 14 amino acids. CD45RO-negative cells were positively selected for CCR7, leaving out terminally differentiated effector memory CD45RA+ cells. Worth noting for this clone: Its target is unknown.

Each replicate PCR on the sorted subsets used 200 to 250 ng DNA (around 31,000 T cell genomes). TCRdb's table, derived via immunoSEQ multiplex PCR, lists solely in-frame clones and lacks some. The sample records about 2 million clones, about 94% being singletons. General observations from the study: The generation probabilities recorded for non-shared clonotypes fell below those of clonotypes shared by all four donors. Only blood underwent sampling, and tissue repertoires likely differ.

The chain recombines TRBV19 with TRBJ2-7; D ambiguous. The sequence was obtained from a man in his late teens or twenties in good health. Sequencing input: naive CD8+ T cells sorted from blood. The CDR3 DNA follows: TGTGCCAGTAGTATGACGGGTCCTTGGGGCGAGCAGTACTTC. It yields the protein CASSMTGPWGEQYF.